A single sample gave rise to the 16 T cell receptor beta chains below, sequenced in a study of cytomegalovirus exposure and HLA in healthy donors (dated by TCRdb to about 2017). The library was generated by the immunoSEQ multiplex PCR assay. For the multiplex PCR, a mixture combining 60 forward primers for TCR Vbeta segments and 13 reverse primers for TCR Jbeta segments was used. TCRdb retrieved this table from immuneACCESS and kept in-frame rearrangements only. Not all clones are present; in checked studies, unresolved V genes account for under half, and no reason is known for the remainder. Counted in this sample were 150,000 to 200,000 clones; roughly 83% of them appeared once. The ten largest clones represent about 0.25% of the sample. The material sequenced was PBMCs. These receptors came from a boy between 10 and 17 years old in good health and CMV-seronegative.

This clone was detected only a few times. The chain employs TRBV4-1 and TRBJ2-7; 9 bases map to TRBD2. In germline, CDR1 is MGHRA, CDR2 YSYEKL. The V segment lost 0 bases and the J segment 4 bases; nucleotides outside the gene matches: 10. This CDR3 is 17 amino acids long. The CDR3 coding sequence is TGCGCCAGCAGCCAAGAGACCTTTGGCCTAGCGGGATACGAGCAGTACTTC. Translated: CASSQETFGLAGYEQYF.

The V gene is TRBV7-2, the J gene TRBJ1-5; D remains ambiguous. Germline-derived CDR1 and CDR2 are SGHTA and FQGNSA. CDR3 length: 15 residues. Trimming shortened V by 2 bases and J by 5 bases, and 13 bases separated the two germline ends. The CDR3 region has the DNA TGTGCCAGCAGCTTAATTGGGAGGCGAGATCAGCCCCAGCATTTT. Encoded protein: CASSLIGRRDQPQHF.

The chain combines TRBV6-6 with TRBJ2-1, with TRBD2 matching over 7 bases. V lost 2 bases, J lost 8 bases, and 3 bases stayed unmatched. The CDR3 length is 13 residues. The germline V gene encodes CDR1 MNHNY and CDR2 SVGAGI (reference sequence). In DNA, the CDR3 is TGTGCCAGCAGTTACCCGGGACTATATGAGCAGTTCTTC. It yields the protein CASSYPGLYEQFF.

The V and J genes are TRBV27 and TRBJ2-7; 7 bases map to TRBD2. Germline V gene lookup returns CDR1 MNHEY and CDR2 SMNVEV (reference sequence). V gave up 5 bases and J gave up 0 bases; unmatched junction bases: 10. This CDR3 is 16 amino acids long. The CDR3 region has the DNA TGTGCCAGCAGTGAGTTTTACGGGGGGAGCTCCTACGAGCAGTACTTC. Protein product: CASSEFYGGSSYEQYF.

This clone was found once. The rearrangement uses TRBV28 and TRBJ2-6; 7 bases line up with TRBD1. Germline V gene sequence: CDR1 MDHEN, CDR2 SYDVKM. CDR3 length: 15 residues. V trimming: 5 bases; J trimming: 0 bases; junction bases outside the gene matches: 1. The CDR3 bases are TGTGCCAGCAGTACAGGGGACTCTGGGGCCAACGTCCTGACTTTC. Translation: CASSTGDSGANVLTF.

The V and J genes are TRBV29-1 and TRBJ2-7, with 9 bases that match TRBD1. Germline V gives CDR1 SQVTM, CDR2 ANQGSEA. CDR3 length: 17 residues. V dropped 0 bases and J dropped 0; count of bases not matched to a gene: 9. The CDR3 reads CSVEDSGGQGFSYEQYF. The CDR3 DNA sequence: TGCAGCGTTGAAGACTCCGGCGGACAGGGGTTCTCCTACGAGCAGTACTTC.

The genes are TRBV29-1 and TRBJ2-7; 7 nucleotides match TRBD2. From germline, CDR1 is SQVTM and CDR2 ANQGSEA. The CDR3 is made up of 15 amino acids. With V trimmed by 6 bases and J by 2 bases, 13 bases remained unmatched. Here the CDR3 reads CSVFGEGPTPYEQYF. CDR3 nucleotide sequence: TGCAGCGTATTCGGGGAGGGGCCGACCCCCTACGAGCAGTACTTC.

The chain has TRBV5-4 and TRBJ1-6, with D maybe TRBD1 (6 bases). Germline CDR1 and CDR2: SGHNT and YYREEE (reference sequence). With 5 bases removed from V and 7 bases from J, the gap between germline ends came to 13 bases. This CDR3 has 14 amino acids. The CDR3 nucleotides are TGTGCCAGCAGTACCCGGGACAAAAATTCACCCCTCCACTTT. This encodes CASSTRDKNSPLHF.

The V gene is TRBV7-9, the J gene TRBJ1-1; D perhaps matches TRBD1 (6 bases). Germline values: CDR1 SEHNR, CDR2 FQNEAQ (reference sequence). The CDR3 is 14 amino acids. V was pared by 7 bases and J by 3 bases, with 15 bases between. For the CDR3, the DNA is TGTGCCAGCACTGCCCAGGGGAGAGACACTGAAGCTTTCTTT. Its translation is CASTAQGRDTEAFF.

The CDR3 spells CASSPRLAGVYEQYF. The CDR3 nucleotides read TGTGCCAGCAGCCCCCGACTAGCGGGAGTCTACGAGCAGTACTTC. This sequence joins TRBV11-2 and TRBJ2-7, with 12 nucleotides matching TRBD2. Germline V gives CDR1 SGHAT, CDR2 FQNNGV. The CDR3 has 15 amino acids. Trimming removed 5 bases from V and 3 bases from J; junction bases left unmatched: 5.

The V call is TRBV19, the J call TRBJ1-4; possibly TRBD1 for D (5 bases). This CDR3 has 15 residues. V lost 3 bases and J lost 2, with 10 bases in between. Looked up from germline, CDR1 is LNHDA and CDR2 is SQIVND (reference sequence). The CDR3 spells CASSISRGTNEKLFF. Here the CDR3 DNA reads TGTGCCAGTAGTATTTCTCGGGGGACTAATGAAAAACTGTTTTTT.

The V and J genes are TRBV30 and TRBJ1-3; 8 nucleotides line up with TRBD1. J gave up 2 bases and V 4 bases, and 1 base lay outside the gene matches. The length of the CDR3 is 13 residues. Germline CDR1 is GTSNPN and CDR2 is SVGIG (reference sequence). CDR3 protein: CAWTGGTGNTIYF. The CDR3 DNA reads as TGTGCCTGGACAGGGGGCACTGGAAACACCATATATTTT. The complete variable domain, with remaining parts taken from reference TRBV30 and TRBJ1-3, reads SQTIHQWPATLVQPVGSPLSLECTVEGTSNPNLYWYRQAAGRGLQLLFYSVGIGQISSEVPQNLSASRPQDRQFILSSKKLLLSDSGFYLCAWTGGTGNTIYFGEGSWLTVV.

The chain carries TRBV4-1 and TRBJ1-2; 9 bases are shared with TRBD1. CDR1 and CDR2 from the germline V gene are MGHRA and YSYEKL. With V trimmed by 8 bases and J by 4 bases, 8 bases remained unmatched. The CDR3 spans 14 residues. The CDR3 DNA reads as TGCGCCAGCCAGCCTGGACAGGGGCCCTATGGCTACACCTTC. It yields the protein CASQPGQGPYGYTF.

A note on this clone: The junction differs from germline at one of its ends, possibly a read error. The chain has TRBV6-1 and TRBJ2-5; D gene unclear. The germline CDR1 and CDR2 sequences are MNHNS and SASEGT. This CDR3 contains 13 residues. The CDR3 region has the DNA TGTGCCAGCAGGCCCAGTACGCAAGAGGCCCAGTACTTC. It is translated as CASRPSTQEAQYF.

This clone was seen a single time. The chain uses TRBV5-1 and TRBJ1-1; no clear D. Germline lookup yields CDR1 SGHRS and CDR2 YFSETQ. V was clipped by 2 bases and J by 3 bases, with 8 bases between them. The CDR3 length is 13 residues. This chain's CDR3 is CASSFTGDTEAFF. The DNA of the CDR3 is TGCGCCAGCAGCTTTACCGGGGACACTGAAGCTTTCTTT.

The chain recombines TRBV6-5 with TRBJ2-3; unclear D gene. Trimming left V 0 bases short and J 2 bases short, with 9 bases between. The CDR3 covers 15 residues. Germline CDR1 is MNHEY and CDR2 is SVGAGI. This chain's CDR3 is CASSYSYLSTDTQYF. The CDR3 DNA sequence: TGTGCCAGCAGTTACTCCTACCTGTCCACAGATACGCAGTATTTT.